The 12 T cell receptor beta chains below were found in one sample sequenced in a study of beta chain features in type 1 diabetes. Investigators reverse transcribed all isolated RNA, so they sequenced expressed TCRB transcripts. TCRdb keeps only in-frame clones here, not all; method: immunoSEQ multiplex PCR. This repertoire shows about 410,000 clones, roughly 13% found once; its top ten account for less than 0.04%. The sequenced sample consisted of naive CD4+ T cells from blood. Receptors originate from a man between 25 and 39 years old in good health.

This clone was picked up a small number of times. This chain uses TRBV30 with TRBJ1-2; D possibly corresponds to TRBD1 (5 bases). This CDR3 is 12 amino acids long. Trimming left V 5 bases short and J 7 bases short, with 14 bases between. Per the germline V gene, CDR1 is GTSNPN and CDR2 is SVGIG (reference sequence). The CDR3 bases are TGTGCCTGGCACGCGGGGGATGGTGGCTACACCTTC. It yields the protein CAWHAGDGGYTF.

This sequence joins TRBV4-1 and TRBJ2-2, with D uncertain. V was cut by 0 bases and J by 6 bases, with 5 bases left in between. CDR1 and CDR2 (germline): MGHRA, YSYEKL. The CDR3 length is 13 residues. DNA for the CDR3: TGCGCCAGCAGCCAAGAGGGTTCCGGGGAGCTGTTTTTT. This sequence encodes CASSQEGSGELFF.

This clone was observed a handful of times. The chain links TRBV29-1 to TRBJ2-5; no clear D. This CDR3 has 15 amino acids. Germline-derived CDR1 and CDR2 are SQVTM and ANQGSEA. CDR3 amino acids: CIHLVRPRMQETQYF. The CDR3 nucleotides read TGCATCCATTTAGTCCGCCCGAGAATGCAAGAGACCCAGTACTTC.

This clone has more than one count but fewer than ten. This chain uses TRBV4-1 with TRBJ2-5; tentatively, D is TRBD2 (6 bases). In germline, CDR1 is MGHRA, CDR2 YSYEKL. The CDR3 covers 15 residues. V lost 0 bases and J 5 bases, leaving 13 bases between the germline ends. For the CDR3, the DNA is TGCGCCAGCAGCCAAGACGGGACTCGTCCGGAGACCCAGTACTTC. This codes for CASSQDGTRPETQYF.

In this sample, this clone turned up a few times. The rearrangement uses TRBV25-1 and TRBJ2-5; TRBD2 aligns across 7 bases. Germline assignment: CDR1 MGHDK and CDR2 SYGVNS. The CDR3 loop spans 16 amino acids. V gave up 3 bases and J gave up 1 base; unmatched junction bases: 8. CDR3 loop: CASSDRASGIQETQYF. CDR3 bases: TGTGCCAGCAGTGATCGGGCTAGCGGAATCCAAGAGACCCAGTACTTC.

This clone was detected a few times. It is unclear where the CDR3 begins or ends on the DNA, so no DNA is shown, and the CDR3 is as TCRdb lists it. This sequence joins TRBV10-1 and TRBJ2-7; the table's D call TRBD1 went unverified against the DNA. Ends included, the CDR3 has 12 residues. CDR1 WNHNN and CDR2 SYGVQD come from the germline V gene (reference sequence). The CDR3 loop is CASSDFGQGEYF.

This clone was counted between two and nine times. This sequence joins TRBV7-2 and TRBJ1-1; D call uncertain. Germline CDR1 reads SGHTA; CDR2 reads FQGNSA. V was trimmed by 1 base and J by 0 bases, leaving 6 bases between them. This CDR3 has 14 residues. CDR3 protein: CASSLGWVNTEAFF. CDR3 in DNA: TGTGCCAGCAGCTTAGGATGGGTGAACACTGAAGCTTTCTTT.

Concerning this clone: The sample contains more than one DNA sequence encoding this CDR3. The genes are TRBV7-2 and TRBJ2-3; 9 nucleotides align to TRBD2. Germline lookup yields CDR1 SGHTA and CDR2 FQGNSA. The CDR3 runs 15 residues. With V trimmed by 5 bases and J by 1 base, 4 bases remained unmatched. CDR3 in amino acids: CASSRWTSGTDTQYF. The CDR3 DNA sequence: TGTGCCAGCAGCCGCTGGACTAGCGGCACAGATACGCAGTATTTT.

This clone was counted between two and nine times. The chain employs TRBV19 and TRBJ2-4; D uncertain. Germline V gives CDR1 LNHDA, CDR2 SQIVND (reference sequence). The V end was cut by 4 bases, the J end by 3 bases, with 10 bases between. The CDR3 consists of 14 residues. The CDR3 region is CASSKRDGKNIQYF. Written as DNA, the CDR3 is TGTGCCAGTAGTAAAAGGGATGGCAAAAACATTCAGTACTTC.

This clone was found a few times. V is TRBV4-3 and J is TRBJ2-7; 9 bases agree with TRBD1. CDR1 and CDR2 from the germline V gene are LGHNA and YSLEER. Trimming took 3 bases from V and 3 from J; bases not matched to a gene: 9. The CDR3 is 16 residues long. CDR3 nucleotides: TGCGCCAGCAGCCATTTTGGGACAGGGAGGTTCTACGAGCAGTACTTC. Its translation: CASSHFGTGRFYEQYF.

The chain couples TRBV7-2 to TRBJ2-7; unclear D gene. The CDR3 has 14 residues. Trimming shortened V by 3 bases and J by 3 bases, and 12 bases separated the two germline ends. Germline CDR1 is SGHTA and CDR2 is FQGNSA. Written as DNA, the CDR3 is TGTGCCAGCAGCTTTCCCCTAGGCGTCTACGAGCAGTACGTC. Translating it yields CASSFPLGVYEQYV.

The rearrangement links TRBV15 to TRBJ2-7, with 7 bases lining up with TRBD2. V dropped 0 bases and J dropped 2; count of bases not matched to a gene: 4. Germline loops: CDR1 LNHNV, CDR2 YYDKDF (reference sequence). The CDR3 sequence is 15 residues long. The DNA for the CDR3 is TGTGCCACCAGCAGAGATAGCGGGCCTACCTACGAGCAGTACGTC. This encodes CATSRDSGPTYEQYV.